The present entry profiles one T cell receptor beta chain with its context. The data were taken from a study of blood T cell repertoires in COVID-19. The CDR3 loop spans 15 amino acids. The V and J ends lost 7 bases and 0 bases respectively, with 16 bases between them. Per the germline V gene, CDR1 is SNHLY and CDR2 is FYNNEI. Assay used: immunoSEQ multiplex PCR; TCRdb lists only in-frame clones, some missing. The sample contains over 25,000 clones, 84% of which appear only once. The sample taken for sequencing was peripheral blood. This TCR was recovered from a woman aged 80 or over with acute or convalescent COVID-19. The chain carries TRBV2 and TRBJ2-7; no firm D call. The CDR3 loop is CASTRNTDISYEQYF. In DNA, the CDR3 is TGTGCCAGCACACGAAATACAGACATCTCCTACGAGCAGTACTTC.